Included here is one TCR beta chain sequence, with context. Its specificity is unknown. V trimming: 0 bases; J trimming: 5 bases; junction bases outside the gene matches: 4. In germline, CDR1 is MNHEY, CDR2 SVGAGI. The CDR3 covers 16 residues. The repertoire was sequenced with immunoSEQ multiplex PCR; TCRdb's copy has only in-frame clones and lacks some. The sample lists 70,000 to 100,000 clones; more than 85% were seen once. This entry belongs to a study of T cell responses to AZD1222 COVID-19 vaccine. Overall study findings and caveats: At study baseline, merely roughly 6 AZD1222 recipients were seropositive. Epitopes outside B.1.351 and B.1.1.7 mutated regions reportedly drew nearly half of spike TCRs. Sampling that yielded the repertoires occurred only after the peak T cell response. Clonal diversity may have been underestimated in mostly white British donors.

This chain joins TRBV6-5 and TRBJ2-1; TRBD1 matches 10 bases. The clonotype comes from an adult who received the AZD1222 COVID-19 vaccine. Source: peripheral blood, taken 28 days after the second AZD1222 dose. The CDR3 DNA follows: TGTGCCAGCAGTTACTCGGGGACAGGGGACAACAATGAGCAGTTCTTC. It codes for CASSYSGTGDNNEQFF.